A selection of T cell receptor beta chains follows, all from one sample in a study of T cells after yellow fever vaccination. TCRdb used MiXCR to reprocess the 5' RACE reads, holding one entry per CDR3 protein. The table records some 350,000 distinct CDR3 sequences, approximately 4% of them present only once. Specimen: PBMCs, collected 5 days after the yellow fever booster vaccination. Receptors originate from a man aged 18 to 29 who received the YFV17D yellow fever vaccine. Both conserved end residues are part of each CDR3. The order of the fields is clone size, J gene, V gene, D gene, CDR3 DNA, CDR3 protein. D genes are given only for firm matches. Clone size is shown for a subset of rows, as once, few, many or a class of expanded clone.

clone size: NA; J gene: TRBJ1-2; V gene: TRBV29-1; D gene: NA; CDR3 DNA: TGCAGCGTTGAAGCCCCCTCCCCGGAGTATGGCTACACCTTC; CDR3 protein: CSVEAPSPEYGYTF
clone size: NA; J gene: TRBJ2-2; V gene: TRBV6-2/TRBV6-3; D gene: NA; CDR3 DNA: TGTGCCAGCACTCCATATCGGACAGAAGTCACCGGGGAGCTGTTTTTT; CDR3 protein: CASTPYRTEVTGELFF
clone size: NA; J gene: TRBJ1-3; V gene: TRBV7-9; D gene: NA; CDR3 DNA: TGTGCCAGCAGCTCCCAGGAGGGTAATCGAAACACCATATATTTT; CDR3 protein: CASSSQEGNRNTIYF
clone size: few; J gene: TRBJ2-1; V gene: TRBV18; D gene: TRBD2; CDR3 DNA: TGTGCCAGCTCACCTACCTCGGGGCTAGCGGGGTTGGGTGAGCAGTTCTTC; CDR3 protein: CASSPTSGLAGLGEQFF
clone size: few; J gene: TRBJ2-3; V gene: TRBV20-1; D gene: NA; CDR3 DNA: TGCAGTGCTAGAGTACCAGGGGTGCGGACAGATACGCAGTATTTT; CDR3 protein: CSARVPGVRTDTQYF
clone size: many; J gene: TRBJ2-4; V gene: TRBV5-4; D gene: TRBD1; CDR3 DNA: TGTGCCAGCAGCTTGCAGGGGACAGAAAACATTCAGTACTTC; CDR3 protein: CASSLQGTENIQYF
clone size: few; J gene: TRBJ2-5; V gene: TRBV7-8; D gene: NA; CDR3 DNA: TGTGCCAGCAGCTTAATCAGCGGAGGAGAGACCCAGTACTTC; CDR3 protein: CASSLISGGETQYF
clone size: NA; J gene: TRBJ2-5; V gene: TRBV7-2; D gene: TRBD2; CDR3 DNA: TGTGCCAGCAACGGACTAGCGGGGTTCGAGACCCAGTACTTC; CDR3 protein: CASNGLAGFETQYF
clone size: few; J gene: TRBJ2-5; V gene: TRBV7-2; D gene: NA; CDR3 DNA: TGTGCCAGCAGCAAGTACGATCAGACCCAGTACTTC; CDR3 protein: CASSKYDQTQYF
clone size: NA; J gene: TRBJ2-1; V gene: TRBV4-1; D gene: TRBD1; CDR3 DNA: TGCGCCAGCAGCCAAGGGGACAGGGGGGTGGATGAGCAGTTCTTC; CDR3 protein: CASSQGDRGVDEQFF
clone size: many; J gene: TRBJ1-5; V gene: TRBV6-5; D gene: TRBD1; CDR3 DNA: TGTGCCAGCAGTTGGACAGGGTCAAGCAATCAGCCCCAGCATTTT; CDR3 protein: CASSWTGSSNQPQHF
clone size: many; J gene: TRBJ2-3; V gene: TRBV20-1; D gene: TRBD1; CDR3 DNA: TGCAGTGCTAGAGCGGACAGGACAGATACGCAGTATTTT; CDR3 protein: CSARADRTDTQYF
clone size: NA; J gene: TRBJ1-2; V gene: TRBV20-1; D gene: TRBD1; CDR3 DNA: TGCAGTACCAGAAAGGAGGGGGCGAAAGGCTACACCTTC; CDR3 protein: CSTRKEGAKGYTF
clone size: many; J gene: TRBJ2-2; V gene: TRBV20-1; D gene: TRBD2; CDR3 DNA: TGCAGTGCCCCTAGCGGGGGGGCCGCCGGGGAGCTGTTTTTT; CDR3 protein: CSAPSGGAAGELFF
clone size: few; J gene: TRBJ2-2; V gene: TRBV7-6; D gene: NA; CDR3 DNA: TGTGCCAGCAGACACGGGTGGGACACCGGGGAGCTGTTTTTT; CDR3 protein: CASRHGWDTGELFF
clone size: NA; J gene: TRBJ2-2; V gene: TRBV11-2; D gene: NA; CDR3 DNA: TGTGCCAGCAGCTTAATATGGGACGGGGAGCTGTTTTTT; CDR3 protein: CASSLIWDGELFF
clone size: few; J gene: TRBJ1-3; V gene: TRBV7-2; D gene: NA; CDR3 DNA: TGTGCCAGCAGCTTAGCATTTACTGGAAACACCATATATTTT; CDR3 protein: CASSLAFTGNTIYF
clone size: NA; J gene: TRBJ2-7; V gene: TRBV4-1; D gene: TRBD2; CDR3 DNA: TGCGCCAGCAGCCAAGATCTGTCTTTCGGCTTTGCTAGCGGGGCGTACGAGCAGTACTTC; CDR3 protein: CASSQDLSFGFASGAYEQYF
clone size: many; J gene: TRBJ2-2; V gene: TRBV7-9; D gene: NA; CDR3 DNA: TGTGCCAGCAATTCCGAGGGCGGGGAGCTGTTTTTT; CDR3 protein: CASNSEGGELFF
clone size: many; J gene: TRBJ1-2; V gene: TRBV28; D gene: TRBD1; CDR3 DNA: TGTGCCAGCAGCCTCAGACAGGGGTCGGGCGACTATGGCTACACCTTC; CDR3 protein: CASSLRQGSGDYGYTF
clone size: few; J gene: TRBJ1-2; V gene: TRBV6-5; D gene: NA; CDR3 DNA: TGTGCCAGCAAATTGGGACGGGACTATGGCTACACCTTC; CDR3 protein: CASKLGRDYGYTF
clone size: NA; J gene: TRBJ2-5; V gene: TRBV7-3; D gene: TRBD2; CDR3 DNA: TGTGCCAGCAGCCCCGGACTAGCGGGGGTGGGGGGGGAGACCCAGTACTTC; CDR3 protein: CASSPGLAGVGGETQYF
clone size: NA; J gene: TRBJ1-2; V gene: TRBV7-6; D gene: NA; CDR3 DNA: TGTGCCAGCAGCTTAGAGCCGGCGGGATATGGCTACACCTTC; CDR3 protein: CASSLEPAGYGYTF
clone size: NA; J gene: TRBJ2-1; V gene: TRBV5-4; D gene: TRBD2; CDR3 DNA: TGTGCCAGCAGCTTGGATTCGCCTAGCGGGGGACTCTACAATGAGCAGTTCTTC; CDR3 protein: CASSLDSPSGGLYNEQFF
clone size: NA; J gene: TRBJ2-6; V gene: TRBV6-6; D gene: NA; CDR3 DNA: TGTGCCAGCAGTTACTCTAGGCCCTCTGGGGCCAACGTCCTGACTTTC; CDR3 protein: CASSYSRPSGANVLTF
clone size: many; J gene: TRBJ2-5; V gene: TRBV5-1; D gene: NA; CDR3 DNA: TGCGCCAGCGGATCCCTGGGGGGGGCCGGGGAGACCCAGTACTTC; CDR3 protein: CASGSLGGAGETQYF
clone size: NA; J gene: TRBJ1-4; V gene: TRBV5-1; D gene: NA; CDR3 DNA: TGCGCCAGCAGCTTGGTTCCCGGCAATGAAAAACTGTTTTTT; CDR3 protein: CASSLVPGNEKLFF
clone size: many; J gene: TRBJ2-7; V gene: TRBV20-1; D gene: NA; CDR3 DNA: TGCAGTGCTAGATCGGAAGGGGGGGTCTACGAGCAGTACTTC; CDR3 protein: CSARSEGGVYEQYF
clone size: NA; J gene: TRBJ2-2; V gene: TRBV10-3; D gene: TRBD1; CDR3 DNA: TGTGCCATCAGTGTTGTGACAGGGAAATCCGGGGAGCTGTTTTTT; CDR3 protein: CAISVVTGKSGELFF
clone size: once; J gene: TRBJ2-5; V gene: TRBV7-2; D gene: NA; CDR3 DNA: TGTGCCAGCAGCTTAAGACCGGGCCCCTGGAAAGAGACCCAGTACTTC; CDR3 protein: CASSLRPGPWKETQYF
clone size: many; J gene: TRBJ1-1; V gene: TRBV20-1; D gene: NA; CDR3 DNA: TGCAGTGCCCCTTCGGGGGCTGAAGCTTTCTTT; CDR3 protein: CSAPSGAEAFF
clone size: NA; J gene: TRBJ1-5; V gene: TRBV4-1; D gene: TRBD1; CDR3 DNA: TGCGCCAGCAGCCAGAGGCCCAGGGGGGTGCGCAATCAGCCCCAGCATTTT; CDR3 protein: CASSQRPRGVRNQPQHF
clone size: NA; J gene: TRBJ1-4; V gene: TRBV11-1; D gene: TRBD1; CDR3 DNA: TGTGCCAGCAGTTTAACGGGACAGGGCAATGAAAAACTGTTTTTT; CDR3 protein: CASSLTGQGNEKLFF
clone size: many; J gene: TRBJ1-2; V gene: TRBV7-9; D gene: NA; CDR3 DNA: TGTGCCAGCAGACCCGGGGGGAGTCCTATAGGCTACACCTTC; CDR3 protein: CASRPGGSPIGYTF
clone size: few; J gene: TRBJ1-2; V gene: TRBV12-3/TRBV12-4; D gene: TRBD1; CDR3 DNA: TGTGCCAGCAGTTTATCAGGGGGCTGGGCTAACTATGGCTACACCTTC; CDR3 protein: CASSLSGGWANYGYTF
clone size: many; J gene: TRBJ1-1; V gene: TRBV19; D gene: NA; CDR3 DNA: TGTGCCAGTAGTTTATTAGACCGTGAAACTGAAGCTTTCTTT; CDR3 protein: CASSLLDRETEAFF